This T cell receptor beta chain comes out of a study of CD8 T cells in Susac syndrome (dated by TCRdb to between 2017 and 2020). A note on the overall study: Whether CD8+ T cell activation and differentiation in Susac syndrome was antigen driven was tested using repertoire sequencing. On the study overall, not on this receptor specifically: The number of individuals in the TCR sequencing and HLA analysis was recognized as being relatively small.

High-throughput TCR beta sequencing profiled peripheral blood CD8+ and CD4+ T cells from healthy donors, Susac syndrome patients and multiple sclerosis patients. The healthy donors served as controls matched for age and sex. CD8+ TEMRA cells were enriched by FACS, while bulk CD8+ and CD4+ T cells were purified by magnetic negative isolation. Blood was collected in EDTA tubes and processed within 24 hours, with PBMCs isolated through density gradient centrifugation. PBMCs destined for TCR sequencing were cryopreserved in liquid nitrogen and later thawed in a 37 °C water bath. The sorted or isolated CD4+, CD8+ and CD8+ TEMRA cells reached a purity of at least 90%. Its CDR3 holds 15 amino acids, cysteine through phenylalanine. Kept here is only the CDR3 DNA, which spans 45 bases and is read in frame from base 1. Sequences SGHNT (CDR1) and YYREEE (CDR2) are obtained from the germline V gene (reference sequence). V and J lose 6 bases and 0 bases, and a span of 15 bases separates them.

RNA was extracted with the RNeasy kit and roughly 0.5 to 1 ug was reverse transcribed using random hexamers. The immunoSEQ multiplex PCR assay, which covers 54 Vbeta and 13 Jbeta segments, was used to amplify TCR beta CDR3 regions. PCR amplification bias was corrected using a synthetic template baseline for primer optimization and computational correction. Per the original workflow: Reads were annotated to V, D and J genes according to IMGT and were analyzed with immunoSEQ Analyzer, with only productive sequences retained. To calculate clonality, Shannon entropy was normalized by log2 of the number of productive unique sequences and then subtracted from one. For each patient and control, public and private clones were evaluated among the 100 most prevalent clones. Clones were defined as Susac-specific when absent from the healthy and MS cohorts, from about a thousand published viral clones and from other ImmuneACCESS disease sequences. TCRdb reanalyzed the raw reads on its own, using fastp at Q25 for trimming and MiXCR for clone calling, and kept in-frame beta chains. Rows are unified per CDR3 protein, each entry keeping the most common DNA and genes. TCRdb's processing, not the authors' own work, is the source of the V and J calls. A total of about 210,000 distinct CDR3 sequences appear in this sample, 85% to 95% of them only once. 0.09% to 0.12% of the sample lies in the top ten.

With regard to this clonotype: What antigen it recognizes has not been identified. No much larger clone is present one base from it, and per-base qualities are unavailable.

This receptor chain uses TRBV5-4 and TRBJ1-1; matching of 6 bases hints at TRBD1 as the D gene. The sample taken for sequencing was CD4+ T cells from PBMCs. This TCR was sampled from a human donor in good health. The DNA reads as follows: TGTGCCAGCAACAAGGTAGGACAGATGAACACTGAAGCTTTCTTT. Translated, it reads CASNKVGQMNTEAFF.